This T cell receptor (beta chain) derives from a study of beta chain features in type 1 diabetes. Germline V gene data show CDR1 as SNHLY and CDR2 as FYNNEI. J gave up 2 bases and V 2 bases, and 1 base lay outside the gene matches. The CDR3 extends over 14 amino acids. With respect to this clone: The antigen remains unidentified.

Findings and caveats of the study: Within the patient group, naive, central memory and Treg TCRB repertoires appeared more similar to each other than within healthy donors. Unsettled here was the matter of whether HLA type influences TCRB rearrangement. Researchers report that Type 1 diabetes patients had moderately but significantly shorter TCRB CDR3s across all four CD4+ subsets.

CD4+ naive, central memory, regulatory and stem cell-like memory subsets were isolated by sorting on CD45RO/CCR7/CD25/CD127/CD95/CD27. Sequenced material consisted of expressed TCRB transcripts (all of the isolated RNA was reverse transcribed). Only in-frame clones appear in the TCRdb table, and some are missing; sequencing was by immunoSEQ multiplex PCR. The sample has some 160,000 clones; roughly 9% are singletons. Sequencing used central memory CD4+ T cells from blood. This receptor was taken from a woman between 25 and 40 years old with type 1 diabetes. The J gene is TRBJ2-7, the V gene TRBV2; 9 bases align to TRBD1. The DNA for the CDR3 is TGTGCCAGCAGTGAATGGGACAGGGCCTACGAGCAGTACTTC. Protein sequence: CASSEWDRAYEQYF.